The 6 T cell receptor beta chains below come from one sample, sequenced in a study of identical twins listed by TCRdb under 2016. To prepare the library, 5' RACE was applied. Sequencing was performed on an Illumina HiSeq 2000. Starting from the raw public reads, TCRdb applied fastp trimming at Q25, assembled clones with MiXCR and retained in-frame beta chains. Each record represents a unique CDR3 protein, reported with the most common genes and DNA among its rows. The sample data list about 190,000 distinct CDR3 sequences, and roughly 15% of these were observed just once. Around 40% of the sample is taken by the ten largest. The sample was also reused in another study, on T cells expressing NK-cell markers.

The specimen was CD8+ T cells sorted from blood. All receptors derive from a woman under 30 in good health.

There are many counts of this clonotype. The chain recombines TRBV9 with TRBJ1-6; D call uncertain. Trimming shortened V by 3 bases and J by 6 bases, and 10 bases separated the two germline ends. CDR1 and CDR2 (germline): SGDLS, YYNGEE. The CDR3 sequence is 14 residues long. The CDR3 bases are TGTGCCAGCAGCGAGGGTCCTTCTAATTCACCCCTCCACTTT. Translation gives CASSEGPSNSPLHF.

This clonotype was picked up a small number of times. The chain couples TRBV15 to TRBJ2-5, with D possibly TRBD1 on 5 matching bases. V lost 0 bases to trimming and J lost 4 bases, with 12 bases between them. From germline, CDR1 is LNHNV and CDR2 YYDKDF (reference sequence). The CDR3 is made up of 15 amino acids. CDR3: CATSRDRQGSETQYF. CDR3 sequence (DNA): TGTGCCACCAGCAGAGATCGGCAGGGTTCAGAGACCCAGTACTTC.

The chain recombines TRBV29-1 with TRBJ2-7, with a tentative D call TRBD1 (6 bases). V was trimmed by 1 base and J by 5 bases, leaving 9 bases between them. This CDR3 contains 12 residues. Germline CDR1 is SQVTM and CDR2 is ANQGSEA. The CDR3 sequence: CSVEVQGNEQYF. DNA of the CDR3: TGCAGCGTTGAAGTTCAGGGGAACGAGCAGTACTTC.

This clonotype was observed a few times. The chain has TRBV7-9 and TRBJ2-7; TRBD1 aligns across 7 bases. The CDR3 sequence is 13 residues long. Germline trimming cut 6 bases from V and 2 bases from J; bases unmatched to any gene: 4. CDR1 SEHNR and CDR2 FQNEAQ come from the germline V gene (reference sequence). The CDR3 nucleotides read TGTGCCAGCAGTACCACAGGGGCCTACGAGCAGTACTTC. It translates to CASSTTGAYEQYF.

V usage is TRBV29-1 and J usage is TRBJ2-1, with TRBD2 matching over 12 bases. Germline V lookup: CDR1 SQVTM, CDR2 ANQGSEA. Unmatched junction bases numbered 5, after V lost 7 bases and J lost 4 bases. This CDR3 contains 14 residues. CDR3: CSATGLAGYNEQFF. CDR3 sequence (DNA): TGCAGCGCCACCGGACTAGCGGGGTACAATGAGCAGTTCTTC.

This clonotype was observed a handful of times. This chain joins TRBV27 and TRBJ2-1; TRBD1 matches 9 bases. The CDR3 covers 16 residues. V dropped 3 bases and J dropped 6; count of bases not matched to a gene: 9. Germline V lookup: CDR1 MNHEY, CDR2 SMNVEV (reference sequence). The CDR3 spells CASSFQGQGGPNEQFF. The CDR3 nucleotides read TGTGCCAGCAGTTTTCAGGGACAGGGAGGCCCCAATGAGCAGTTCTTC.